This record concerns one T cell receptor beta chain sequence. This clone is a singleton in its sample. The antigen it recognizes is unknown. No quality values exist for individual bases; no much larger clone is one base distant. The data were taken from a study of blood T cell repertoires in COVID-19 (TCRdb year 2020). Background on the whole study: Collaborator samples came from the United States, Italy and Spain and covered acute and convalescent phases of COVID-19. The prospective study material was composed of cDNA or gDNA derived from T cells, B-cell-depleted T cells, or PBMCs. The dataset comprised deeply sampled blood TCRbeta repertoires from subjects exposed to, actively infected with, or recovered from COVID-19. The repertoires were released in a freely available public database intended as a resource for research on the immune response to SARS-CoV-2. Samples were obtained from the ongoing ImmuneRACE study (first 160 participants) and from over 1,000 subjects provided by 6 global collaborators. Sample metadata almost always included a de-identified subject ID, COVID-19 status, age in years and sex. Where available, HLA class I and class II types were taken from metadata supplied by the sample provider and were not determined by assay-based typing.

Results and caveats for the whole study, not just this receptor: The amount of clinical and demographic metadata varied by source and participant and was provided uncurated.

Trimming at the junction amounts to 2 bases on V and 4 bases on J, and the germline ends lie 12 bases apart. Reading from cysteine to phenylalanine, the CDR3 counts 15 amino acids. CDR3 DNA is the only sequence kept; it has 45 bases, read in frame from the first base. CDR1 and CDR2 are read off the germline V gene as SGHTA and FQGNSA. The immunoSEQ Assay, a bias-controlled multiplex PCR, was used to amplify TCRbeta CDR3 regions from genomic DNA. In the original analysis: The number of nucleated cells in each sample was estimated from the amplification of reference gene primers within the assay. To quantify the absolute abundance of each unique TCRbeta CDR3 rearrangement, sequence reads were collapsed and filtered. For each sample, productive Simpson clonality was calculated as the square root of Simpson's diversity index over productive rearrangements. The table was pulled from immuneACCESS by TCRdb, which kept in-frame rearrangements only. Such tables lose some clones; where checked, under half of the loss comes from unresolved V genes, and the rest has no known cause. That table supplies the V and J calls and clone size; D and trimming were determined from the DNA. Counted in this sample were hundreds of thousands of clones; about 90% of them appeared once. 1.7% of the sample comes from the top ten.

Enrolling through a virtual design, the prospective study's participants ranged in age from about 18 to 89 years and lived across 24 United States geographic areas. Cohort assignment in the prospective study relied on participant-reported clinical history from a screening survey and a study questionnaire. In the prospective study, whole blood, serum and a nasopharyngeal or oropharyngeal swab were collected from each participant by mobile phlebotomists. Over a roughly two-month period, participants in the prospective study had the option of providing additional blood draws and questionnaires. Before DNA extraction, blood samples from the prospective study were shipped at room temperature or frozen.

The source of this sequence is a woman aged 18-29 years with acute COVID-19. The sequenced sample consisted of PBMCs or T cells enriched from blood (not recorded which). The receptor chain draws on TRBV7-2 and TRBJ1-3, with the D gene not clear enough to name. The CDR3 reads CASSLTWNRGNTIYF. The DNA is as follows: TGTGCCAGCAGCTTAACCTGGAACAGAGGAAACACCATATATTTT.